Listed here are 17 T cell receptor beta chains from one sample, sequenced in a study of cytomegalovirus exposure and HLA in healthy donors. Here immunoSEQ multiplex PCR was the method, and the copy in TCRdb shows in-frame clones only, minus some. Among around 120,000 clones listed, 85% to 90% were seen once. The sequenced material came from PBMCs. The receptor source for this set is a woman between 18 and 29 years old in good health and CMV-seronegative.

This clone has only one observation. This rearrangement joins TRBV28 to TRBJ1-6; D call uncertain. The CDR3 has 13 amino acids. V gave up 2 bases and J gave up 9 bases, with 8 bases separating them. The germline V gene encodes CDR1 MDHEN and CDR2 SYDVKM. The CDR3 reads CASSLMGVSPLHF. CDR3 coding DNA: TGTGCCAGCAGTTTAATGGGAGTTTCACCCCTCCACTTT.

The V gene is TRBV30, the J gene TRBJ2-6; D remains unclear. This CDR3 region has 14 residues. Per the germline V gene, CDR1 is GTSNPN and CDR2 is SVGIG (reference sequence). Trimming took off 0 bases at V and 4 bases at J, with 7 bases between the two ends. In nucleotides, the CDR3 is TGTGCCTGGAGTGTCCTAAACGGGGCCAACGTCCTGACTTTC. Translated, it gives CAWSVLNGANVLTF. Full variable domain (missing parts from reference TRBV30 and TRBJ2-6): SQTIHQWPATLVQPVGSPLSLECTVEGTSNPNLYWYRQAAGRGLQLLFYSVGIGQISSEVPQNLSASRPQDRQFILSSKKLLLSDSGFYLCAWSVLNGANVLTFGAGSRLTVL.

This clone was seen repeatedly, ten times or more. This chain joins TRBV7-9 and TRBJ1-4; 10 bases fit TRBD1. After removal of 5 bases from V and 8 bases from J, the junction contained 11 bases not matched to a gene. Germline CDR1 and CDR2: SEHNR and FQNEAQ (reference sequence). The CDR3 loop spans 16 amino acids. CDR3 region: CASSARGQGVREKLFF. DNA for the CDR3: TGTGCCAGCAGCGCCCGCGGACAGGGGGTTCGAGAAAAACTGTTTTTT.

This rearrangement joins TRBV5-5 to TRBJ1-4; D is possibly TRBD1 (5 bases). Trimming pared 3 bases from V and 7 bases from J, leaving 16 bases between. The CDR3 sequence is 15 residues long. The germline CDR1 and CDR2 sequences are SGHKS and YYEKEE (reference sequence). The chain's CDR3 is CASSSVSGGREKLFF. CDR3 in DNA: TGTGCCAGCAGCTCCGTGTCGGGGGGACGTGAAAAACTGTTTTTT.

This chain connects TRBV5-8 to TRBJ1-4; 9 nucleotides line up with TRBD1. With 5 bases clipped from V and 7 bases from J, the junction kept 3 bases outside the gene matches. Looked up from germline, CDR1 is SGHTS and CDR2 is YDEGEE. The CDR3 runs to 13 residues. CDR3 amino acids: CASSPGQGEKLFF. In nucleotides, the CDR3 is TGTGCCAGCAGTCCGGGACAGGGTGAAAAACTGTTTTTT.

This clone has just one count. The chain recombines TRBV27 with TRBJ1-1; no firm D call. Germline values: CDR1 MNHEY, CDR2 SMNVEV (reference sequence). The CDR3 runs to 15 residues. V gave up 3 bases and J gave up 3 bases, with 14 bases separating them. Written as DNA, the CDR3 is TGTGCCAGCAGTTTTTTTGGAGGTTTAGACACTGAAGCTTTCTTT. This sequence encodes CASSFFGGLDTEAFF.

The chain combines TRBV11-2 with TRBJ1-6; D call uncertain. V lost 1 base and J lost 4, with 11 bases in between. Germline V lookup: CDR1 SGHAT, CDR2 FQNNGV. The CDR3 totals 16 residues. The CDR3 region is CASSLGWAGYNSPLHF. CDR3 sequence (DNA): TGTGCCAGCAGCTTAGGGTGGGCCGGATATAATTCACCCCTCCACTTT.

This rearrangement joins TRBV5-4 to TRBJ2-3; D is possibly TRBD1 (6 bases). Per the germline V gene, CDR1 is SGHNT and CDR2 is YYREEE (reference sequence). The V end was cut by 4 bases, the J end by 5 bases, with 17 bases between. This CDR3 region has 15 residues. The CDR3 sequence: CASSPGTLRGDTQYF. In nucleotides, the CDR3 is TGTGCCAGCAGCCCAGGGACACTTCGCGGAGATACGCAGTATTTT.

The chain combines TRBV2 with TRBJ2-2; the D gene is possibly TRBD2 (6 bases). The V gene's germline CDR1 is SNHLY and CDR2 FYNNEI. With 8 bases removed from V and 0 bases from J, the gap between germline ends came to 16 bases. The CDR3 is 16 residues long. The CDR3 bases are TGTGCCAGCTCTACGGAGGGTGCGACGAACACCGGGGAGCTGTTTTTT. Translating gives CASSTEGATNTGELFF.

This sequence joins TRBV28 and TRBJ1-2; 9 nucleotides agree with TRBD1. V lost 5 bases and J lost 6; bases outside the gene matches: 4. The CDR3 spans 13 residues. Per germline, CDR1 MDHEN and CDR2 SYDVKM. The CDR3 DNA follows: TGTGCCAGCAGTAGCTGGACAGGGGATGGCTACACCTTC. It translates to CASSSWTGDGYTF.

The gene calls are TRBV7-2 and TRBJ2-3, with 9 bases fitting TRBD2. This CDR3 comprises 19 residues. Germline loops: CDR1 SGHTA, CDR2 FQGNSA. The V gene end was trimmed by 0 bases and the J gene end by 1 base; junction bases not matched to a gene: 11. The chain's CDR3 is CASSLAVAGVFARTDTQYF. CDR3 nucleotides: TGTGCCAGCAGCTTAGCCGTAGCGGGAGTCTTCGCCCGCACAGATACGCAGTATTTT.

The chain has TRBV7-8 and TRBJ1-4, with a tentative D call TRBD1 (6 bases). V was shortened by 5 bases and J by 2 bases, with 15 bases between the two germline ends. CDR1 is SGHVS and CDR2 is FQNEAQ in the germline V gene. CDR3 size: 16 residues. This CDR3 reads CASSPSGHPTNEKLFF. The CDR3 DNA sequence: TGTGCCAGCAGCCCTTCGGGACATCCGACTAATGAAAAACTGTTTTTT. The full variable domain, in which reference TRBV7-8 and TRBJ1-4 provide the parts outside the CDR3, is GAGVSQSPRYKVAKRGQDVALRCDPISGHVSLFWYQQALGQGPEFLTYFQNEAQLDKSGLPSDRFFAERPEGSVSTLKIQRTQQEDSAVYLCASSPSGHPTNEKLFFGSGTQLSVL.

The chain is built from TRBV5-1 and TRBJ2-7; D is perhaps TRBD2 (5 bases). Per the germline V gene, CDR1 is SGHRS and CDR2 is YFSETQ. The CDR3 consists of 13 residues. Trimming shortened V by 5 bases and J by 3 bases, and 12 bases separated the two germline ends. Here the CDR3 reads CASREVGSYEQYF. CDR3 in DNA: TGCGCCAGCAGGGAGGTAGGAAGCTACGAGCAGTACTTC. The complete variable domain, with remaining parts taken from reference TRBV5-1 and TRBJ2-7, reads KAGVTQTPRYLIKTRGQQVTLSCSPISGHRSVSWYQQTPGQGLQFLFEYFSETQRNKGNFPGRFSGRQFSNSRSEMNVSTLELGDSALYLCASREVGSYEQYFGPGTRLTVT.

The genes are TRBV7-2 and TRBJ1-1; no firm D call. CDR1 and CDR2 (germline): SGHTA, FQGNSA. The CDR3 contains 15 residues. The ends were cut back, 1 base at V and 4 bases at J, with 13 bases in the middle. The chain's CDR3 is CASSLEQRVGTEAFF. The CDR3 DNA follows: TGTGCCAGCAGCTTAGAACAGCGGGTTGGCACTGAAGCTTTCTTT.

The gene calls are TRBV5-1 and TRBJ1-5; 7 bases align to TRBD1. The J segment lost 7 bases and the V segment lost 0 bases, leaving 4 bases of the junction unmatched. CDR1 and CDR2 (germline): SGHRS, YFSETQ. The CDR3 extends over 14 amino acids. The CDR3 nucleotides are TGCGCCAGCAGCTTGGCAGGGGGAGAGCAGCCCCAGCATTTT. Translating gives CASSLAGGEQPQHF.

V is TRBV9 and J is TRBJ2-6; a weak D match, TRBD2 (6 bases). Germline CDR1 SGDLS, CDR2 YYNGEE. The V end was cut by 4 bases, the J end by 0 bases, with 11 bases between. The CDR3 has 16 amino acids. The CDR3 nucleotides read TGTGCCAGCAGCCCCCCCGGGGGCTCTGGGGCCAACGTCCTGACTTTC. It specifies CASSPPGGSGANVLTF.

The chain employs TRBV5-6 and TRBJ1-1; D is uncertain. The germline V gene has CDR1 SGHDT and CDR2 YYEEEE. This CDR3 region has 13 residues. Between the trimmed V and J ends, which lost 0 bases and 7 bases, there was a span of 10 bases. DNA for the CDR3: TGTGCCAGCAGCTTGGCCCGAGGCGGTGAAGCTTTCTTT. It translates to CASSLARGGEAFF.